This TCR beta chain was recorded in a study of T cells in Graves' hyperthyroidism and ophthalmopathy. Study results and caveats: It was a median 6.5 months before onset that the model predicted ophthalmopathy. In the analysis, a 13 V-J model separated ophthalmopathy from stable hyperthyroidism.

The V gene end was trimmed by 1 base and the J gene end by 7 bases; junction bases not matched to a gene: 9. The CDR3 loop spans 16 amino acids. Germline values: CDR1 MGHRA, CDR2 YSYEKL. Regarding this clonotype: The antigen is not known.

Orbital computed tomography and thyroid ultrasound, together with serum TRAb and thyroxine and clinical symptoms, were used for diagnoses. Amplification yielded TCR beta CDR3 regions, with RNA transcripts as the source. An initial round of RT-PCR targeting the TCR CDR3 relied on the HTBI primer set. TCRdb ran MiXCR on the multiplex PCR reads and lists one entry per CDR3 protein. The sample holds about 380,000 distinct CDR3 sequences, 13% seen once. Material for sequencing was blood. The chain couples TRBV4-1 to TRBJ2-7; 11 bases line up with TRBD2. This clonotype was sampled from a man between 25 and 39 years old with Graves' hyperthyroidism that later progressed to Graves' ophthalmopathy. The CDR3 region is CASSQGSLAGGREQYF. The CDR3 DNA sequence: TGCGCCAGCAGCCAAGGTAGCCTAGCGGGGGGCAGGGAGCAGTACTTC.